This TCR beta chain was captured by sequencing in a study of human T cells and chemical hapten exposure. Findings of the study overall: Large CDR3 similarity clusters arose significantly more often from expanded TCRs than from controls.

TCRdb re-called the RACE reads through MiXCR, storing one row per CDR3 protein. Of some 87,000 distinct CDR3 sequences in the sample, 10% to 13% were seen once. Noted time point: patch test 1, 2 weeks after DPC sensitization. Described treatment: therapeutic diphenylcyclopropenone sensitization with weekly scalp DPC. This CDR3 has 15 amino acids. V was pared by 3 bases and J by 0 bases, with 9 bases between. Germline V gene sequence: CDR1 KGHSH, CDR2 LQKENI. On this clonotype itself: What it binds is unknown.

The chain joins TRBV18 to TRBJ1-5; D is ambiguous. The input for sequencing was whole blood, taken in connection with sensitization to the hapten diphenylcyclopropenone (DPC). The TCR sequence derives from a woman in her 50s with alopecia areata. Some clones in this sample may be carry-over from other donors' samples. DNA of the CDR3: TGTGCCAGCTCACCCGAACAGACTAGCAATCAGCCCCAGCATTTT. It specifies CASSPEQTSNQPQHF.